The TCR beta chain described here comes from a study of T cells in Graves' hyperthyroidism and ophthalmopathy. Study information: At the time of initial diagnosis and before any treatment, peripheral blood was collected.

This clonotype was seen ten or more times. The target antigen is unknown. General observations from the study: Classification by a 13 V-J model distinguished ophthalmopathy from stable hyperthyroidism. Before onset, ophthalmopathy was predicted by the model a median around 6 months earlier.

J lost 4 bases, V lost 3 bases, and 8 bases had no gene match. CDR3 length equals 14 residues. Per the germline V gene, CDR1 is DFQATT and CDR2 is SNEGSKA (reference sequence). The investigators amplified TCR beta CDR3 regions from RNA transcripts. HTBI primers drove first-round RT-PCR of the TCR CDR3. TCRdb processed the multiplex PCR reads anew with MiXCR; each CDR3 protein has one entry. Of more than 150,000 distinct CDR3 sequences listed, around 15% are singletons. The specimen was blood. The source of this sequence is a woman between 50 and 59 years old with Graves' hyperthyroidism. This rearrangement joins TRBV20-1 to TRBJ1-2, with 7 nucleotides matching TRBD1. CDR3: CSARSSGTVYGYTF. DNA of the CDR3: TGCAGTGCTAGGAGTTCCGGGACAGTCTATGGCTACACCTTC.